Listed here is a single T cell receptor beta chain. Its antigen is not identified. Some clones are missing from TCRdb's copy, which holds only in-frame ones; the method was immunoSEQ multiplex PCR. Altogether approximately 120,000 clones are present, around 87% being singletons, with the ten largest covering 8% to 13%. The entry originates in a study of T cell responses to AZD1222 COVID-19 vaccine. The overall study: Researchers grouped second doses given at about 4 or about 12 weeks into one pool.

Between the trimmed V and J ends, which lost 7 bases and 8 bases, there was a span of 11 bases. The germline V gene encodes CDR1 DFQATT and CDR2 SNEGSKA (reference sequence). The CDR3 extends over 10 amino acids. Points from the study as a whole: Most donors were white British and more were female, and clonal diversity was possibly underestimated. Along spike, vaccine-associated CD4 TCRs were found throughout, with dominance at 160-218 and 743-854. Unmutated variant regions reportedly attract nearly half of all spike-specific TCRs.

The receptor's source is an adult in good health. The V and J genes are TRBV20-1 and TRBJ1-2, with D possibly being TRBD1 (6 bases). Sequenced here: peripheral blood, sampled on day 0 of AZD1222 vaccination. The CDR3 nucleotides are TGCAGTGACTTACAGGGAGGCTACACCTTC. Its translation is CSDLQGGYTF.